One and the same sample provided the 8 T cell receptor beta chains below, sequenced in a study of human T cells and chemical hapten exposure. MiXCR, applied by TCRdb to the RACE reads, yields one record per CDR3 protein. The table has a few hundred thousand distinct CDR3 sequences, approximately 8% seen once. Time point here: pre-sensitization, week 0. The treatment: therapeutic diphenylcyclopropenone sensitization with weekly scalp DPC. The sequencing used whole blood, collected in connection with sensitization to the hapten diphenylcyclopropenone (DPC). The receptor source for this set is a young man with alopecia areata. Some clones in this sample may be carry-over from other donors' samples.

J is TRBJ1-5 and V is TRBV14; D may be TRBD1 (5 bases). Germline CDR1 and CDR2: SGHDN and FVKESK. CDR3 length equals 13 residues. V was pared by 7 bases and J by 2 bases, with 9 bases between. CDR3 bases: TGTGCCAGCATGAGGGGCGGCAATCAGCCCCAGCATTTT. Its protein product is CASMRGGNQPQHF.

The V call is TRBV4-2, the J call TRBJ2-7, with D possibly matching TRBD1 (6 bases). The CDR3 sequence is 15 residues long. The V end was cut by 2 bases, the J end by 2 bases, with 13 bases between. Germline lookup yields CDR1 LGHNA and CDR2 YNFKEQ. CDR3 amino acids: CASSQSWTETYEQYF. The CDR3 coding sequence is TGTGCCAGCAGCCAATCTTGGACAGAGACCTACGAGCAGTACTTC.

This clonotype was seen at least ten times. The V call is TRBV27, the J call TRBJ2-2; D unclear. Germline assignment: CDR1 MNHEY and CDR2 SMNVEV (reference sequence). V lost 4 bases and J 5 bases, leaving 14 bases between the germline ends. This CDR3 is 15 amino acids long. The CDR3 spells CASSWERVGTGELFF. The DNA of the CDR3 is TGTGCCAGCAGTTGGGAAAGGGTCGGGACCGGGGAGCTGTTTTTT.

The genes are TRBV29-1 and TRBJ2-5; the match to TRBD2 covers 12 bases. With 6 bases clipped from V and 2 bases from J, the junction kept 7 bases outside the gene matches. This CDR3 has 15 amino acids. Germline loops: CDR1 SQVTM, CDR2 ANQGSEA. CDR3 residues: CSVDRTSGTQETQYF. CDR3 bases: TGCAGCGTCGATAGGACTAGCGGGACACAAGAGACCCAGTACTTC.

This clonotype was seen ten or more times. The gene calls are TRBV7-2 and TRBJ1-2, with TRBD1 matching 7 bases. The V gene's germline CDR1 is SGHTA and CDR2 FQGNSA. The CDR3 runs 16 residues. J gave up 7 bases and V 0 bases, and 11 bases lay outside the gene matches. The CDR3 nucleotides are TGTGCCAGCAGCTTAGCTACAGGGGAGATCTTCCCTGGCTACACCTTC. It translates to CASSLATGEIFPGYTF.

This clonotype was seen ten or more times. This chain connects TRBV6-2 or TRBV6-3 to TRBJ2-6, with no clear D. The length of the CDR3 is 14 residues. The germline V and J ends were trimmed by 7 bases and 0 bases, with 7 bases remaining between them. CDR1 and CDR2 (germline): MNHEY, SVGEGT. The CDR3 here is CASNKISGANVLTF. In DNA form, the CDR3 reads TGTGCCAGCAATAAAATCTCTGGGGCCAACGTCCTGACTTTC.

This clonotype was seen more than once but under ten times. The V and J genes are TRBV7-9 and TRBJ2-3, with D possibly being TRBD2 (5 bases). The CDR3 consists of 16 residues. The V gene's germline CDR1 is SEHNR and CDR2 FQNEAQ (reference sequence). V was shortened by 1 base and J by 1 base, with 12 bases between the two germline ends. CDR3 loop: CASSLEDRERTDTQYF. The CDR3 nucleotides are TGTGCCAGCAGCTTAGAGGATAGGGAGCGCACAGATACGCAGTATTTT.

The gene calls are TRBV29-1 and TRBJ1-4; 10 nucleotides line up with TRBD1. Losses at the gene ends were 5 bases for V and 10 bases for J; bases not matched to a gene: 7. CDR3 size: 13 residues. The V gene's germline CDR1 is SQVTM and CDR2 ANQGSEA. The CDR3 DNA sequence: TGCAGCGTTAAGGGGACAGGGGAGGGAAAACTGTTTTTT. Residues: CSVKGTGEGKLFF.